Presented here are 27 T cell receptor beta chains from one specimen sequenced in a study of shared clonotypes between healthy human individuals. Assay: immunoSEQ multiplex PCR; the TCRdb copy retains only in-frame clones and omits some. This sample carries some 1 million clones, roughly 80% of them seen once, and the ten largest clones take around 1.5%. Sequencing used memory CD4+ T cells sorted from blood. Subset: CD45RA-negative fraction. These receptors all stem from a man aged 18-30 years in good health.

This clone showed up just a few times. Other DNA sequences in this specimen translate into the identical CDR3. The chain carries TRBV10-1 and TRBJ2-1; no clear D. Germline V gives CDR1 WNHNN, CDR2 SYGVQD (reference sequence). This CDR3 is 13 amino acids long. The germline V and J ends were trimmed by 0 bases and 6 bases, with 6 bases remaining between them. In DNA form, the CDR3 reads TGCGCCAGCAGTGAGTCCAATCGCAATGAGCAGTTCTTC. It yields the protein CASSESNRNEQFF.

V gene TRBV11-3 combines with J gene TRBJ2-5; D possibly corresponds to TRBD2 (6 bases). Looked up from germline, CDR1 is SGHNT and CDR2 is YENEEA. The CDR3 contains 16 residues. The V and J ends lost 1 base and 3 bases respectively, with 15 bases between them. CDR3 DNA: TGTGCCAGCAGCTTAGGCCTGGCAGGCGGGGAAGAGACCCAGTACTTC. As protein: CASSLGLAGGEETQYF. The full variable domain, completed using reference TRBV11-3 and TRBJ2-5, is EAGVVQSPRYKIIEKKQPVAFWCNPISGHNTLYWYLQNLGQGPELLIRYENEEAVDDSQLPKDRFSAERLKGVDSTLKIQPAELGDSAVYLCASSLGLAGGEETQYFGPGTRLLVL.

Here the CDR3 reads CASSSSGSQETQYF. The CDR3 nucleotides are TGTGCCAGCAGCTCTAGCGGGTCCCAAGAGACCCAGTACTTC. J is TRBJ2-5 and V is TRBV7-2, with 8 bases fitting TRBD2. The germline gives CDR1 SGHTA, CDR2 FQGNSA. V shed 4 bases and J 1 base; nucleotides not matched to a gene: 2. This CDR3 contains 14 residues. Full variable domain (outside the CDR3, taken from reference TRBV7-2 and TRBJ2-5): GAGVSQSPSNKVTEKGKDVELRCDPISGHTALYWYRQSLGQGLEFLIYFQGNSAPDKSGLPSDRFSAERTGGSVSTLTIQRTQQEDSAVYLCASSSSGSQETQYFGPGTRLLVL.

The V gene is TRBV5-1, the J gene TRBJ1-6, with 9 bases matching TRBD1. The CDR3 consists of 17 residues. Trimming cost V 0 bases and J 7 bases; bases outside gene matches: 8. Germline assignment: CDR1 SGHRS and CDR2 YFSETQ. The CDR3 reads CASSLEVVDRGNSPLHF. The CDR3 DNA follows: TGCGCCAGCAGCTTGGAGGTCGTGGACAGGGGAAATTCACCCCTCCACTTT.

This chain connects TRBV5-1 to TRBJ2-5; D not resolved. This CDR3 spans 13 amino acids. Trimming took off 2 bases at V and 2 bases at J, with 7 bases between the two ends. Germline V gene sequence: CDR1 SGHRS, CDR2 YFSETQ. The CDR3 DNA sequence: TGCGCCAGCAGCTTTCCACCGCAAGAGACCCAGTACTTC. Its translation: CASSFPPQETQYF.

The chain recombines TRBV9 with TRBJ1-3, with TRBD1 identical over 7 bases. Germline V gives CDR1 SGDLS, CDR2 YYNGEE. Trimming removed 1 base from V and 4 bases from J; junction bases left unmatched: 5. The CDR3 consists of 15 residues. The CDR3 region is CASSVTGTAGNTIYF. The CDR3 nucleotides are TGTGCCAGCAGCGTAACCGGGACAGCCGGAAACACCATATATTTT.

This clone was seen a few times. The CDR3 coding sequence is TGTGCCAGTACCACTCCAGCGGCCACCGGGGAGCTGTTTTTT. Translation: CASTTPAATGELFF. This chain joins TRBV19 and TRBJ2-2; maybe TRBD2 (5 bases). Trimming took 7 bases from V and 4 from J, leaving 13 bases between them. This CDR3 is built from 14 residues. Germline CDR1 is LNHDA and CDR2 is SQIVND (reference sequence).

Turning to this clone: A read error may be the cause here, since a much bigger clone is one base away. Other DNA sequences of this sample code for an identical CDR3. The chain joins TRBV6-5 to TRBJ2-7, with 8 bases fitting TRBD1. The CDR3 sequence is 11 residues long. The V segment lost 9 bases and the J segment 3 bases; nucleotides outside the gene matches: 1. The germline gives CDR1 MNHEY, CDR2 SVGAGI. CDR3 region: CASTGGYEQYF. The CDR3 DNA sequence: TGTGCCAGTACAGGGGGCTACGAGCAGTACTTC.

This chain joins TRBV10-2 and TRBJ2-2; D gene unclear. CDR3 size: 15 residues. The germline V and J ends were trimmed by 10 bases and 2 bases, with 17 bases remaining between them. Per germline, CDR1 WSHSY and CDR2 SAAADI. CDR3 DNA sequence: TGCGCCATCAGAATCGGAGAGGAAAACACCGGGGAGCTGTTTTTT. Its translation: CAIRIGEENTGELFF.

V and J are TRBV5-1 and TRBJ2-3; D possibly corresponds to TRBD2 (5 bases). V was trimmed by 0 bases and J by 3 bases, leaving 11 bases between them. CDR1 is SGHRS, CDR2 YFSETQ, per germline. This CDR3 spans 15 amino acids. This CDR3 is CASSLEGVKTDTQYF. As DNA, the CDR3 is TGCGCCAGCAGCTTGGAGGGAGTTAAGACAGATACGCAGTATTTT.

This chain's CDR3 is CASSPGTARNTIYF. The CDR3 DNA reads as TGTGCCAGCAGCCCCGGGACAGCGAGGAACACCATATATTTT. This chain links TRBV5-4 with TRBJ1-3, with 7 bases that match TRBD1. This CDR3 spans 14 amino acids. Germline V CDR1 and CDR2: SGHNT, YYREEE (reference sequence). V lost 4 bases and J lost 7; bases outside the gene matches: 8.

The DNA for the CDR3 is TGCGCCAGCAGCCCAGGATTCACAGATACGCAGTATTTT. This codes for CASSPGFTDTQYF. The chain links TRBV4-3 to TRBJ2-3; no clear D. The CDR3 is 13 residues long. V lost 4 bases and J 2 bases, leaving 7 bases between the germline ends. The germline gives CDR1 LGHNA, CDR2 YSLEER.

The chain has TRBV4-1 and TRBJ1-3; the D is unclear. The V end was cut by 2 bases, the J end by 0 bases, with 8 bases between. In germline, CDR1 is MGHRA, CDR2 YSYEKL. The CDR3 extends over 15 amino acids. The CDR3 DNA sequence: TGCGCCAGCAGCCAACCACTGAACTCTGGAAACACCATATATTTT. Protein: CASSQPLNSGNTIYF.

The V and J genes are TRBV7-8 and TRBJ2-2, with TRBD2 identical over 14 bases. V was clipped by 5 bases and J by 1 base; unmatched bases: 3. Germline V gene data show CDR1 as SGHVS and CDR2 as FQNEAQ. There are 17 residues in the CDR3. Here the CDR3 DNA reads TGTGCCAGCAGCGGACTAGCGGGGGGCCTGAACACCGGGGAGCTGTTTTTT. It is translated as CASSGLAGGLNTGELFF. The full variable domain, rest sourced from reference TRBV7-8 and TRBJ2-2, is GAGVSQSPRYKVAKRGQDVALRCDPISGHVSLFWYQQALGQGPEFLTYFQNEAQLDKSGLPSDRFFAERPEGSVSTLKIQRTQQEDSAVYLCASSGLAGGLNTGELFFGEGSRLTVL.

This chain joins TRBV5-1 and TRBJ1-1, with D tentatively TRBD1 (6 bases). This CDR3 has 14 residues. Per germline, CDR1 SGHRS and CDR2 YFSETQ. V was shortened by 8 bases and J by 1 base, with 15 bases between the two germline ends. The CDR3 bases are TGCGCCAGTGCACTAGGGGGACAGAACACTGAAGCTTTCTTT. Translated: CASALGGQNTEAFF.

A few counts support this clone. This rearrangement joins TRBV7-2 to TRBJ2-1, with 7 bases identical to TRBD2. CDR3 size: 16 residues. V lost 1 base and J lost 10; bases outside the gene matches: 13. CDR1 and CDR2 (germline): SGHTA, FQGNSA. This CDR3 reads CASSLGSRTSGGEQFF. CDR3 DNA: TGTGCCAGCAGCTTAGGGTCCCGGACTAGTGGAGGGGAGCAGTTCTTC.

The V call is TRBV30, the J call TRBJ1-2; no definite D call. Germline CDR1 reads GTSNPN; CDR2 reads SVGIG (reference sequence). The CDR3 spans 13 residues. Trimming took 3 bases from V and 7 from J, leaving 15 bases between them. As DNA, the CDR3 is TGTGCCTGGAGCTTCGGGGAGGAAGGTGGCTACACCTTC. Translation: CAWSFGEEGGYTF. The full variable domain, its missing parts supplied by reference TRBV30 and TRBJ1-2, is SQTIHQWPATLVQPVGSPLSLECTVEGTSNPNLYWYRQAAGRGLQLLFYSVGIGQISSEVPQNLSASRPQDRQFILSSKKLLLSDSGFYLCAWSFGEEGGYTFGSGTRLTVV.

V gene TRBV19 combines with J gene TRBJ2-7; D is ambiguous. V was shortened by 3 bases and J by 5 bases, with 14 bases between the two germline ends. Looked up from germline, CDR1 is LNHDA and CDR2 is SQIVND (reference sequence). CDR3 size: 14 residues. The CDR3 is CASSISSVGNEQYF. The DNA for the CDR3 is TGTGCCAGTAGTATTTCGAGCGTTGGAAACGAGCAGTACTTC.

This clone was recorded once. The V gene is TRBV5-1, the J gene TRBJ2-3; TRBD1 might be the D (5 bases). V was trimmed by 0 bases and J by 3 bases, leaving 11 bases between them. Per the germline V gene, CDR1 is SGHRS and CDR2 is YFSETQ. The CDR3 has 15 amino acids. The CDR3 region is CASSLAGKATDTQYF. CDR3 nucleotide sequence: TGCGCCAGCAGCTTGGCAGGGAAGGCAACAGATACGCAGTATTTT. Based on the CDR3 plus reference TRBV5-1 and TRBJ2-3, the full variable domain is KAGVTQTPRYLIKTRGQQVTLSCSPISGHRSVSWYQQTPGQGLQFLFEYFSETQRNKGNFPGRFSGRQFSNSRSEMNVSTLELGDSALYLCASSLAGKATDTQYFGPGTRLTVL.

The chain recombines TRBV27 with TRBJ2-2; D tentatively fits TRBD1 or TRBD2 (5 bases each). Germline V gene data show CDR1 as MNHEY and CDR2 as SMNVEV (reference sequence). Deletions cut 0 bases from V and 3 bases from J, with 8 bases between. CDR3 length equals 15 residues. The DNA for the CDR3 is TGTGCCAGCAGTTTATCTGGGGGATACACCGGGGAGCTGTTTTTT. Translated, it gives CASSLSGGYTGELFF.

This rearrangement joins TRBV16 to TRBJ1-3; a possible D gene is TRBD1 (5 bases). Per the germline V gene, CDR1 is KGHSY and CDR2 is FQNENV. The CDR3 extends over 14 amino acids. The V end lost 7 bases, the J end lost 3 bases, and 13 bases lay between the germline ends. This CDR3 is CASKPTGGGNTIYF. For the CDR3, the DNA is TGTGCCAGCAAACCTACCGGGGGTGGAAACACCATATATTTT. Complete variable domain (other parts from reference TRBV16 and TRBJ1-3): GEEVAQTPKHLVRGEGQKAKLYCAPIKGHSYVFWYQQVLKNEFKFLISFQNENVFDETGMPKERFSAKCLPNSPCSLEIQATKLEDSAVYFCASKPTGGGNTIYFGEGSWLTVV.

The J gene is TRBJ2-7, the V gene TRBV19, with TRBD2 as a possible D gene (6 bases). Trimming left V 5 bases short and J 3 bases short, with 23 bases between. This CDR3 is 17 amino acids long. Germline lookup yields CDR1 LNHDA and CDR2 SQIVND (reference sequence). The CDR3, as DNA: TGTGCCAGTAGTTCCGTACACCAGGGAGGAATAGGCTACGAGCAGTACTTC. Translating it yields CASSSVHQGGIGYEQYF. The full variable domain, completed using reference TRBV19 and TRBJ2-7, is DGGITQSPKYLFRKEGQNVTLSCEQNLNHDAMYWYRQDPGQGLRLIYYSQIVNDFQKGDIAEGYSVSREKKESFPLTVTSAQKNPTAFYLCASSSVHQGGIGYEQYFGPGTRLTVT.

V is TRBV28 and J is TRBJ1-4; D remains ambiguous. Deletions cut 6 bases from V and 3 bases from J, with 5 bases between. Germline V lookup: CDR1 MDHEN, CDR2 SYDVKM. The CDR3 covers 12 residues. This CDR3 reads CASRVANEKLFF. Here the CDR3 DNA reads TGTGCCAGCAGGGTAGCTAATGAAAAACTGTTTTTT.

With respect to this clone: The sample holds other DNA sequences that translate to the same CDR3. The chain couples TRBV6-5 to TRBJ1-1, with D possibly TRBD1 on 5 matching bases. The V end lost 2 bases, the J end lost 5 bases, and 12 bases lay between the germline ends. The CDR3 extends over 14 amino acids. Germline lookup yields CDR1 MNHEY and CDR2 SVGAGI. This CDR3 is CASSYSGWGTEAFF. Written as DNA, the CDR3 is TGTGCCAGCAGTTACAGCGGGTGGGGGACTGAAGCTTTCTTT.

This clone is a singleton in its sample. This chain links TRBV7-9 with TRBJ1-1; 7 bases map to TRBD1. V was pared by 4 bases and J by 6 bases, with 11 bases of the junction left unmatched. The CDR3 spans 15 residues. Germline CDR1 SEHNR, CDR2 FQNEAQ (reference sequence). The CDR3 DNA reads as TGTGCCAGCAGCTACGAACAGGGGAGGGTAGCTGAAGCTTTCTTT. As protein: CASSYEQGRVAEAFF.

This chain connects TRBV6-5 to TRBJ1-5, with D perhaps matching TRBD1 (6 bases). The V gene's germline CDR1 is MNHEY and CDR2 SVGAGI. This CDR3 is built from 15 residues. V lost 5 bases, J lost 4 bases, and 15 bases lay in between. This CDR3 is CASSRRQDRNQPQHF. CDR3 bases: TGTGCCAGCAGTCGCCGACAGGACCGGAATCAGCCCCAGCATTTT.

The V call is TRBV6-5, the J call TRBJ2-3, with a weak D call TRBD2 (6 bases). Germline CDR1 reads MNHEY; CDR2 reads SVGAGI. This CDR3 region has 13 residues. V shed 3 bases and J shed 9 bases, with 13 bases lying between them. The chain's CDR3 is CASSYSGARTQYF. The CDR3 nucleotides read TGTGCCAGCAGTTATAGCGGAGCCAGGACGCAGTATTTT.